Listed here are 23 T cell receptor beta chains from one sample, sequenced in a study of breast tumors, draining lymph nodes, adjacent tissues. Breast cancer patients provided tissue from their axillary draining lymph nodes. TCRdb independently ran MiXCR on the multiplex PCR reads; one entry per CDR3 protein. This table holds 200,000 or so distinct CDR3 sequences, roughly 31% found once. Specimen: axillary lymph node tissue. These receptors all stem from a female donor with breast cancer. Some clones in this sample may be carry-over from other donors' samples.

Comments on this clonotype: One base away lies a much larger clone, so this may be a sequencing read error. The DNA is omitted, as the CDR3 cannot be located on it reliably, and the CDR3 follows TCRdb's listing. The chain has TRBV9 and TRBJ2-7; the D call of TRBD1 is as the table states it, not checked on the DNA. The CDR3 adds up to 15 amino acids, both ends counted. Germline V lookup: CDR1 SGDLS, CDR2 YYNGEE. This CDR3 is CASSVGEGAFYEPYF.

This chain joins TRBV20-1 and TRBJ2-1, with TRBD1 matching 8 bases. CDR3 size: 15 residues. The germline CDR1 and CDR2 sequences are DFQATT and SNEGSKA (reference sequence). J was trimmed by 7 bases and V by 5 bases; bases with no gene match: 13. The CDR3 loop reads CSAGGLGTGKNEQFF. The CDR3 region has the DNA TGCAGTGCTGGGGGGTTGGGGACAGGAAAAAATGAGCAGTTCTTC.

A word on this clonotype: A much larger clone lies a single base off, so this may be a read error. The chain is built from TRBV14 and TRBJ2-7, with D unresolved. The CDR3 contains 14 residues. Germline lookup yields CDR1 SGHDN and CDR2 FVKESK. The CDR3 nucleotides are TGTGCCAGCAGCCAAGTGGAAGGTTGGAGCGAGCAGTCCTTC. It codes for CASSQVEGWSEQSF.

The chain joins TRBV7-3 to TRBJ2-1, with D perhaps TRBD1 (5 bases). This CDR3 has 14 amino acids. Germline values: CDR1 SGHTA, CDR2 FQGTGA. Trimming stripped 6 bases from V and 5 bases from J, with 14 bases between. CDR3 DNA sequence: TGTGCCAGCAGTTCCGACAGCGACGACAATGAGCAGTTCTTC. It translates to CASSSDSDDNEQFF.

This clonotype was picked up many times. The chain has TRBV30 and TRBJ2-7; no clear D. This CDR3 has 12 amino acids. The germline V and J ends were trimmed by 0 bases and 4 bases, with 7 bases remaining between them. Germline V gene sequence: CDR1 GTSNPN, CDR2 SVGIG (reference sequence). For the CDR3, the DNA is TGTGCCTGGAGTGTAATTGGGTACGAGCAGTACTTC. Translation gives CAWSVIGYEQYF.

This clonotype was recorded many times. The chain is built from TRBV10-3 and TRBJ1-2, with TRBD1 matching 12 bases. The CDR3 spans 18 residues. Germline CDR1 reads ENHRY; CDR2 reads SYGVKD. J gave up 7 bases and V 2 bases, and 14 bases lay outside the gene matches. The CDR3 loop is CAISERDPGQGATGGYTF. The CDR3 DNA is TGTGCCATCAGTGAGCGCGACCCGGGACAGGGGGCTACGGGTGGCTACACCTTC.

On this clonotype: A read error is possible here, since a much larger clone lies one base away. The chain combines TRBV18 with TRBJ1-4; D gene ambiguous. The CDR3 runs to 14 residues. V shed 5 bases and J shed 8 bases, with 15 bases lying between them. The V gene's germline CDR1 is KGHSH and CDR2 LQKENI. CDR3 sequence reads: CASSKSKGEEKLFF. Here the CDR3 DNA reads TGTGCCAGCTCAAAGAGCAAGGGAGAGGAAAAACTGTTTTTT.

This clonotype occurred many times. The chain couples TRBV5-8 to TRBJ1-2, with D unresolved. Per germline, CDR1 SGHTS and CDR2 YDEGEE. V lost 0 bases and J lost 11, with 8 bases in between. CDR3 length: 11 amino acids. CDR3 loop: CASSLEPRYTF. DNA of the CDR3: TGTGCCAGCAGCTTGGAGCCACGGTACACCTTC.

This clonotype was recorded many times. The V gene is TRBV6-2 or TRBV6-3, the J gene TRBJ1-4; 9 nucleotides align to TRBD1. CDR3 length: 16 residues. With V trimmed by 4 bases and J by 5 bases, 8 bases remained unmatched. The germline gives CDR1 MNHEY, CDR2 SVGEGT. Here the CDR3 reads CASSSTGGSPNEKLFF. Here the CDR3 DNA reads TGTGCCAGCAGTTCGACAGGGGGATCGCCGAATGAAAAACTGTTTTTT.

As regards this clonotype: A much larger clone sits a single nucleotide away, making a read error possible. The CDR3 nucleotides are TGTGCCAGCCCACCAATCCAGGTGCAAGAGACCCAGTACTTC. Translating it yields CASPPIQVQETQYF. This rearrangement joins TRBV18 to TRBJ2-5; D call uncertain. Germline assignment: CDR1 KGHSH and CDR2 LQKENI. CDR3 length: 14 amino acids.

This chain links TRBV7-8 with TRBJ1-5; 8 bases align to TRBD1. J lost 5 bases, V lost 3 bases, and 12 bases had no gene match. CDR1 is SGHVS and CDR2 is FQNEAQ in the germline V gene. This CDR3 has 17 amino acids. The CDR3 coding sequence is TGTGCCAGCAGCTTGCGGGAGGGGACAGGATACTATCAGCCCCAGCATTTT. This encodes CASSLREGTGYYQPQHF.

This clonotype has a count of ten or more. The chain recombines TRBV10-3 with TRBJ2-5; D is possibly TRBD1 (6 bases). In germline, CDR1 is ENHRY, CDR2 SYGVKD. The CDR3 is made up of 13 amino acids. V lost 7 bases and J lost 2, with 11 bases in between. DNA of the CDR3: TGTGCCATCAAACAGGGTATTCAAGAGACCCAGTACTTC. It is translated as CAIKQGIQETQYF.

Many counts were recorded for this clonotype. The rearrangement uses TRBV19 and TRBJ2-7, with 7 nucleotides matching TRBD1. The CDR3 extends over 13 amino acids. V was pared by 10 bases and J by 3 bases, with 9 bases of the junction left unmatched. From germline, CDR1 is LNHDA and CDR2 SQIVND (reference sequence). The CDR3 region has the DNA TGTGCCACTGGGACAGACTCCATCTACGAGCAGTACTTC. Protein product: CATGTDSIYEQYF.

The CDR3 loop reads CASSYSADTEAFF. CDR3 DNA: TGTGCCAGCAGTTACTCGGCAGACACTGAAGCTTTCTTT. J is TRBJ1-1 and V is TRBV6-5; D ambiguous. V was cut by 0 bases and J by 3 bases, with 5 bases left in between. CDR3 length: 13 residues. CDR1 is MNHEY and CDR2 is SVGAGI in the germline V gene.

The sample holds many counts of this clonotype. The DNA for the CDR3 is TGCAGTGCGGATGGGCATGACAGTCCCGAAGAGACCCAGTACTTC. This translates into CSADGHDSPEETQYF. The chain carries TRBV20-1 and TRBJ2-5; D perhaps matches TRBD1 (5 bases). The CDR3 has 15 residues. From germline, CDR1 is DFQATT and CDR2 SNEGSKA (reference sequence). V dropped 6 bases and J dropped 3 bases, with 20 bases sitting between them.

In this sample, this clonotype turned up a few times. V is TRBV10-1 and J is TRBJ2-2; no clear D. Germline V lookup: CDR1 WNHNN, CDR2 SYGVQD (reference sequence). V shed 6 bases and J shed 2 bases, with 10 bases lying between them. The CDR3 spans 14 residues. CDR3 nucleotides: TGCGCCAGCAGGGTCTTACCAAACACCGGGGAGCTGTTTTTT. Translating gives CASRVLPNTGELFF.

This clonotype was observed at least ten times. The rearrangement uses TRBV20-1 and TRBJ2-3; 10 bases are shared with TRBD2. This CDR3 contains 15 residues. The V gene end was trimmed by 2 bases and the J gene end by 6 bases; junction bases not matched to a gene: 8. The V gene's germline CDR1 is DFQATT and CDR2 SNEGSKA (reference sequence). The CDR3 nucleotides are TGCAGTGCTAGAAGAGGGCCAGCGGGGGGGGATACGCAGTATTTT. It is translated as CSARRGPAGGDTQYF.

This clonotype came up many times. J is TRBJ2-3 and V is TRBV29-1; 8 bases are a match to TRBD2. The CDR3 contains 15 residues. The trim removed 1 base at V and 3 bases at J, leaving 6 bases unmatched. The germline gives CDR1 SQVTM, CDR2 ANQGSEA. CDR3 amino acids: CSVEGAGGGTDTQYF. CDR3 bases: TGCAGCGTTGAAGGGGCGGGGGGCGGGACAGATACGCAGTATTTT.

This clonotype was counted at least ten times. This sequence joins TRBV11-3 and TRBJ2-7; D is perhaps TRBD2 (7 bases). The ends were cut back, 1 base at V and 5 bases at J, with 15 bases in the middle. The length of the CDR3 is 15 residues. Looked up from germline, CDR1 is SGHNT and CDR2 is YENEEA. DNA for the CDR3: TGTGCCAGCAGCTTAGCTGCGGGGGCTGGCCACGAGCAGTACTTC. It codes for CASSLAAGAGHEQYF. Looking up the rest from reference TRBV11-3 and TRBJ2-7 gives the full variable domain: EAGVVQSPRYKIIEKKQPVAFWCNPISGHNTLYWYLQNLGQGPELLIRYENEEAVDDSQLPKDRFSAERLKGVDSTLKIQPAELGDSAVYLCASSLAAGAGHEQYFGPGTRLTVT.

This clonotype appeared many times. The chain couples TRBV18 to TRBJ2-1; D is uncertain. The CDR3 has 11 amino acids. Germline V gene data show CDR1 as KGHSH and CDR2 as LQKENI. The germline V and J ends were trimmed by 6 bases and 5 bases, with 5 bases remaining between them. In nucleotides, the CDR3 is TGTGCCAGCTCGCCAGACAATGAGCAGTTCTTC. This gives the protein CASSPDNEQFF.

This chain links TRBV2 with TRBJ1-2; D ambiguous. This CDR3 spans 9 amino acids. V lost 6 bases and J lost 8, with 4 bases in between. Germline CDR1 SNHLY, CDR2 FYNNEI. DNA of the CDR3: TGTGCCAGCAGGAAGGGCTACACCTTC. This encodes CASRKGYTF.

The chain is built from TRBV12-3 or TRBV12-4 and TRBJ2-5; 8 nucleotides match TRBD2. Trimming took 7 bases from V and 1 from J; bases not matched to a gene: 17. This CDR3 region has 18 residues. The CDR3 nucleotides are TGTGCCAGCACCCCGGGAGGGGAAAGTGGCTACACCCAAGAGACCCAGTACTTC. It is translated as CASTPGGESGYTQETQYF.

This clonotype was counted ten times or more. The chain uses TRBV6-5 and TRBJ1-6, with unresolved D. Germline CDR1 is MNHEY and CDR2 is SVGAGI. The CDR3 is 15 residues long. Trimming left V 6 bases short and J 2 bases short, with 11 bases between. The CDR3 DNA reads TGTGCCAGCAGGGGCAATTCCCCCTATAATTCACCCCTCCACTTT. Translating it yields CASRGNSPYNSPLHF.